This TCR beta chain was documented in a study of blood T cell repertoires in COVID-19. Across the whole study: The United States, Italy and Spain provided the acute and convalescent COVID-19 samples. The analysed material was cDNA or gDNA that came from T cells, B-cell-depleted T cells, or PBMCs.

Germline-derived CDR1 and CDR2 are SNHLY and FYNNEI. With V trimmed by 7 bases and J by 9 bases, 9 bases remained unmatched. The CDR3 sequence is 13 residues long. In the source study's methods: For nucleated cells, counts were estimated from reference gene primer amplification. TCRdb's copy holds only in-frame clones and misses some; the assay was immunoSEQ multiplex PCR. The V and J calls and clone size are taken from that table; D and trimming were inferred from the DNA. Here the sample spans fewer than 500,000 clones, more than 75% being singletons. The sequence was collected from a human donor with acute or convalescent COVID-19. The donor label of this sample is uncertain. Sequences were obtained from peripheral blood. The rearrangement joins TRBV2 to TRBJ1-1; TRBD1 matches 9 bases. The chain's CDR3 is CASTLGQGRKAFF. CDR3 bases: TGTGCCAGCACCCTCGGACAGGGGCGCAAAGCTTTCTTT.